These T cell receptor beta chains were read from a single sample in a study of a mutant IDH1 vaccine in newly diagnosed glioma. The repertoire was sequenced with immunoSEQ multiplex PCR; TCRdb's copy has only in-frame clones and lacks some. This table has 45,000 to 60,000 clones, about 74% appearing once. This specimen was PBMCs, taken from a glioma patient treated with radiotherapy, temozolomide or both. The source of these receptors is a woman aged 40 to 55 with glioma. The CDR3 runs from the conserved cysteine through the conserved F or W. Each record gives: J gene, clone size, V gene, CDR3 protein. Where a row states a size, it is once, few, many or the class of an expanded clone; other rows omit it.

J gene: TRBJ2-1; clone size: NA; V gene: TRBV2; CDR3 protein: CASTGEVRRGPYNEQFF
J gene: TRBJ2-7; clone size: once; V gene: TRBV7-2; CDR3 protein: CASSLTATSYEQYF
J gene: TRBJ1-2; clone size: once; V gene: TRBV6-5; CDR3 protein: CASSYSGGGDYGYTF
J gene: TRBJ1-2; clone size: NA; V gene: TRBV6-5; CDR3 protein: CASGTPYGYTF
J gene: TRBJ1-4; clone size: NA; V gene: TRBV18; CDR3 protein: CASASGGQREKLFF
J gene: TRBJ1-1; clone size: NA; V gene: TRBV7-8; CDR3 protein: CASSPTLGYRGITEAFF
J gene: TRBJ2-3; clone size: once; V gene: TRBV27; CDR3 protein: CASSLNRASDTQYF
J gene: TRBJ2-7; clone size: NA; V gene: TRBV7-2; CDR3 protein: CASTWNSGGASYEQYF
J gene: TRBJ1-6; clone size: NA; V gene: TRBV19; CDR3 protein: CASSPLSGQGHSPLHF
J gene: TRBJ1-2; clone size: NA; V gene: TRBV10-3; CDR3 protein: CATSTGTGGADYGYTF
J gene: TRBJ2-3; clone size: NA; V gene: TRBV29-1; CDR3 protein: CSAGSEDTQYF
J gene: TRBJ2-7; clone size: NA; V gene: TRBV2; CDR3 protein: CASGLAGGRSYEQYF
J gene: TRBJ2-7; clone size: NA; V gene: TRBV30; CDR3 protein: CAWSRRGEYEQYF
J gene: TRBJ1-1; clone size: few; V gene: TRBV6-1; CDR3 protein: CASSVTGGAVDTEAFF
J gene: TRBJ2-3; clone size: few; V gene: TRBV4-1; CDR3 protein: CASSQDHGWGGANTQYF
J gene: TRBJ2-5; clone size: NA; V gene: TRBV5-1; CDR3 protein: CASSLGLAAHQETQYF
J gene: TRBJ2-5; clone size: NA; V gene: TRBV11-3; CDR3 protein: CASSPGPRETQYF
J gene: TRBJ2-2; clone size: NA; V gene: TRBV5-1; CDR3 protein: CASSSWTSGGATGELFF
J gene: TRBJ1-5; clone size: NA; V gene: TRBV2; CDR3 protein: CASRLHSGSNQPQHF
J gene: TRBJ2-2; clone size: NA; V gene: TRBV7-6; CDR3 protein: CASSLTRGGTGELFF
J gene: TRBJ1-2; clone size: NA; V gene: TRBV5-6; CDR3 protein: CASSLAGAGRPGYGYTF
J gene: TRBJ1-1; clone size: NA; V gene: TRBV6-8; CDR3 protein: CASPGGFEAFF
J gene: TRBJ1-1; clone size: NA; V gene: TRBV13; CDR3 protein: CASSPGPYTEAFF